Below are 24 T cell receptor beta chains sequenced from a single sample in a study of blood T cells in healthy people across ages. It was with a sample-barcoded 5' primer and a J-beta primer mix that a second PCR of roughly 7 to 12 cycles was run. TCRdb re-called the 5' RACE reads with MiXCR, one entry per CDR3 protein. The sample has approximately 600,000 distinct CDR3 sequences, around three fifths seen once. The sample comprised blood. These receptors all come from a man in his sixties in good health.

The rearrangement links TRBV3-1 to TRBJ2-3; D gene ambiguous. Per the germline V gene, CDR1 is LGHDT and CDR2 is YNNKEL (reference sequence). CDR3 size: 15 residues. The V end was cut by 4 bases, the J end by 1 base, with 12 bases between. CDR3 region: CASSRFQERTDTQYF. As DNA, the CDR3 is TGTGCCAGCAGCCGATTCCAGGAGCGCACAGATACGCAGTATTTT.

This clonotype was counted between two and nine times. The chain is built from TRBV7-8 and TRBJ2-7; D ambiguous. The V gene's germline CDR1 is SGHVS and CDR2 FQNEAQ. The CDR3 is 12 amino acids. Trimming left V 1 base short and J 6 bases short, with 7 bases between. As DNA, the CDR3 is TGTGCCAGCAGCTTAGTTGCGGCCGAGCAGTACTTC. This translates into CASSLVAAEQYF.

The chain recombines TRBV12-3 or TRBV12-4 with TRBJ2-1; D is perhaps TRBD2 (5 bases). The DNA matches TRBJ2-7 better at its end, which makes the J call doubtful. The CDR3 length is 15 residues. CDR3 coding DNA: TGTGCCAGCAGTTTAATTCGGGGAAACTACAATGAGCAGTACTTC. Translation: CASSLIRGNYNEQYF.

The V gene is TRBV5-1, the J gene TRBJ1-1; D gene unclear. The V and J ends lost 0 bases and 0 bases respectively, with 9 bases between them. The CDR3 runs to 15 residues. Looked up from germline, CDR1 is SGHRS and CDR2 is YFSETQ. CDR3: CASSLAATMNTEAFF. For the CDR3, the DNA is TGCGCCAGCAGCTTGGCTGCCACGATGAACACTGAAGCTTTCTTT.

This chain uses TRBV3-1 with TRBJ2-3; TRBD2 is a possible D gene (5 bases). Trimming stripped 4 bases from V and 7 bases from J, with 9 bases between. Germline V gene sequence: CDR1 LGHDT, CDR2 YNNKEL (reference sequence). The CDR3 is made up of 12 amino acids. The CDR3 region has the DNA TGTGCCAGCAGCCCTCGGGGTTATACGCAGTATTTT. Translating it yields CASSPRGYTQYF.

V usage is TRBV4-1 and J usage is TRBJ2-5, with 7 nucleotides matching TRBD2. Germline-derived CDR1 and CDR2 are MGHRA and YSYEKL. The trim removed 4 bases at V and 5 bases at J, leaving 13 bases unmatched. The CDR3 length is 16 residues. CDR3 loop: CASSRLIAGLPETQYF. In DNA, the CDR3 is TGCGCCAGCAGCCGGTTGATAGCGGGTCTCCCGGAGACCCAGTACTTC.

The chain links TRBV20-1 to TRBJ1-6; 7 bases fit TRBD1. The CDR3 has 14 residues. Germline V gene data show CDR1 as DFQATT and CDR2 as SNEGSKA (reference sequence). Trimming cost V 4 bases and J 7 bases; bases outside gene matches: 7. The CDR3 DNA reads TGCAGTGCTAATATCGCAGGGGGGAATTCACCCCTCCACTTT. The encoded protein is CSANIAGGNSPLHF.

There are a few counts of this clonotype. The CDR3 sequence is CASSYWTEPTDGYTF. The CDR3 nucleotides read TGTGCCAGCAGTTACTGGACGGAACCAACAGATGGCTACACCTTC. The chain uses TRBV6-6 and TRBJ1-2; D unclear. CDR1 and CDR2 (germline): MNHNY, SVGAGI (reference sequence). V lost 1 base and J lost 6, with 15 bases in between. The CDR3 covers 15 residues.

As DNA, the CDR3 is TGTGCCAGCAGTGACCTAGGGGCCAACGTCCTGACTTTC. Its translation is CASSDLGANVLTF. The gene calls are TRBV28 and TRBJ2-6; no clear D gene. The CDR3 loop spans 13 amino acids. Trimming took 5 bases from V and 4 from J, leaving 6 bases between them. Germline V gene sequence: CDR1 MDHEN, CDR2 SYDVKM.

This clonotype came up a few times. The CDR3 region has the DNA TGCGCCAGCAGCCCTAGCGGCTACACAGATACGCAGTATTTT. Translation gives CASSPSGYTDTQYF. The gene calls are TRBV5-1 and TRBJ2-3, with 7 bases fitting TRBD2. This CDR3 is built from 14 residues. Germline CDR1 is SGHRS and CDR2 is YFSETQ. Unmatched junction bases numbered 4, after V lost 4 bases and J lost 2 bases.

CDR3 loop: CATSKGLIYEQYF. The CDR3 region has the DNA TGTGCCACCTCGAAGGGACTTATATACGAGCAGTACTTC. The rearrangement joins TRBV15 to TRBJ2-5, with a possible D match to TRBD2 (6 bases). The J call may be wrong; the DNA end is better matched by TRBJ2-7. Germline loops: CDR1 LNHNV, CDR2 YYDKDF (reference sequence). This CDR3 is built from 13 residues.

The chain couples TRBV12-3 or TRBV12-4 to TRBJ2-3, with D possibly TRBD2 on 5 matching bases. The CDR3 consists of 13 residues. Trimming took 5 bases from V and 4 from J, leaving 10 bases between them. The chain's CDR3 is CASSEIGADTQYF. The DNA for the CDR3 is TGTGCCAGCAGTGAGATCGGGGCAGATACGCAGTATTTT.

This clonotype has just a few counts. V gene TRBV6-2 or TRBV6-3 combines with J gene TRBJ2-5; D not certain. V lost 6 bases, J lost 2 bases, and 10 bases lay in between. Germline lookup yields CDR1 MNHEY and CDR2 SVGEGT. There are 13 residues in the CDR3. Here the CDR3 DNA reads TGTGCCAGCAGCTGGATGGGGCAAGAGACCCAGTACTTC. Its translation is CASSWMGQETQYF.

In this sample, this clonotype turned up once. V is TRBV25-1 and J is TRBJ2-1; perhaps TRBD1 as D (6 bases). The V and J ends lost 4 bases and 2 bases respectively, with 12 bases between them. Germline CDR1 MGHDK, CDR2 SYGVNS. CDR3 length: 15 amino acids. CDR3 sequence reads: CASSAVGGTYNEQFF. CDR3 in DNA: TGTGCCAGCAGTGCCGTAGGGGGAACCTACAATGAGCAGTTCTTC.

In this sample, this clonotype turned up a few times. The J gene is TRBJ2-1, the V gene TRBV11-2, with a possible D match to TRBD2 (5 bases). V lost 5 bases and J 5 bases, leaving 10 bases between the germline ends. Germline CDR1 SGHAT, CDR2 FQNNGV. The CDR3 is made up of 13 amino acids. CDR3 sequence: CASSIRENNEQFF. The CDR3 region has the DNA TGTGCCAGCAGCATCCGGGAAAACAATGAGCAGTTCTTC.

This clonotype was seen a handful of times. This chain uses TRBV18 with TRBJ2-7, with 12 nucleotides matching TRBD1. The V gene's germline CDR1 is KGHSH and CDR2 LQKENI. Trimming took 8 bases from V and 4 from J; bases not matched to a gene: 9. This CDR3 comprises 15 residues. The CDR3 sequence is CASSPGTGGFYEQYF. DNA of the CDR3: TGTGCCAGCAGCCCAGGGACAGGGGGCTTTTACGAGCAGTACTTC.

The gene calls are TRBV20-1 and TRBJ2-7, with 11 bases aligning to TRBD2. The last part of the DNA fits TRBJ2-5 better; the J call may be wrong. The length of the CDR3 is 15 residues. Germline V gives CDR1 DFQATT, CDR2 SNEGSKA (reference sequence). DNA for the CDR3: TGCAGTGCTAGCCACGGGACTAGCGGTGTGGAGACCCAGTACTTC. Translation: CSASHGTSGVETQYF.

Concerning this clonotype itself: An end of the junction differs from the germline gene, which may be a read error. The chain links TRBV12-3 or TRBV12-4 to TRBJ1-1; 7 nucleotides align to TRBD1. This CDR3 spans 16 amino acids. CDR3 nucleotide sequence: TGCGCCAGCAGTTCCGTCTACCGGGACAGAAACACTGAAGCTTTCTTT. Translation gives CASSSVYRDRNTEAFF.

This clonotype has more than one count but fewer than ten. This sequence joins TRBV20-1 and TRBJ1-1; 10 positions match TRBD1. Germline CDR1 DFQATT, CDR2 SNEGSKA (reference sequence). Trimming removed 6 bases from V and 4 bases from J; junction bases left unmatched: 5. The CDR3 loop spans 13 amino acids. CDR3 in amino acids: CSAQRTGGTEAFF. The CDR3 nucleotides are TGCAGTGCCCAGAGGACAGGGGGCACTGAAGCTTTCTTT.

V usage is TRBV3-1 and J usage is TRBJ2-3; 9 bases agree with TRBD2. The germline gives CDR1 LGHDT, CDR2 YNNKEL (reference sequence). The CDR3 sequence is 19 residues long. Trimming at V came to 0 bases and at J to 2 bases, leaving 12 bases not matched to a gene. The CDR3 nucleotides read TGTGCCAGCAGCCAAGATCTCGCCGGTCTAGCGGGGTCCACAGATACGCAGTATTTT. This translates into CASSQDLAGLAGSTDTQYF.

The J gene is TRBJ2-5, the V gene TRBV10-3, with D possibly matching TRBD2 (6 bases). The J call could be wrong; TRBJ2-7 is a better fit for the DNA end. Looked up from germline, CDR1 is ENHRY and CDR2 is SYGVKD. The CDR3 has 12 amino acids. CDR3 nucleotides: TGTGCCATCAGCGGTAGCGGTTACGAGCAGTACTTC. This codes for CAISGSGYEQYF.

This chain joins TRBV7-2 and TRBJ2-4; D call uncertain. Germline CDR1 SGHTA, CDR2 FQGNSA. The CDR3 sequence is 14 residues long. The V gene lost 1 base and the J gene lost 3 bases, with 7 bases spanning the gap. CDR3 nucleotide sequence: TGTGCCAGCAGCTTAGACAGTAGCAAAAACATTCAGTACTTC. It translates to CASSLDSSKNIQYF.

V gene TRBV29-1 combines with J gene TRBJ2-3; no clear D. The CDR3 is made up of 14 amino acids. From germline, CDR1 is SQVTM and CDR2 ANQGSEA. V shed 4 bases and J shed 0 bases, with 11 bases lying between them. CDR3 loop: CSVVQLLSTDTQYF. Here the CDR3 DNA reads TGCAGCGTTGTACAACTACTTAGCACAGATACGCAGTATTTT.

This clonotype occurred once. This chain connects TRBV7-8 to TRBJ2-5; no clear D. The germline V gene encodes CDR1 SGHVS and CDR2 FQNEAQ. Trimming stripped 4 bases from V and 2 bases from J, with 14 bases between. This CDR3 region has 15 residues. The CDR3 nucleotides read TGTGCCAGCAGCTCTAGGTGGTGGGTGCAAGAGACCCAGTACTTC. It encodes CASSSRWWVQETQYF.